Listed below are T cell receptor beta chains from one sample, sequenced in a study of T cells after yellow fever vaccination. Each CDR3 protein is one row after TCRdb ran MiXCR on the 5' RACE reads. The profile covers 150,000 or so distinct CDR3 sequences, with 6.6% appearing a single time and approximately 0.64% taken by the ten largest. Material: CD4+ T cells sorted from PBMCs, obtained 10 days after the yellow fever booster vaccination. The receptors derive from a young man who received the YFV17D yellow fever vaccine. Both conserved end residues are part of each CDR3. The D gene is left open where the match is weak. Not every row has a clone size; where given, it reads once, few, many or a size class.

D gene: TRBD2
V gene: TRBV20-1
J gene: TRBJ2-5
clone size: many
CDR3 DNA: TGCAGTGCTAGAGCCCCGGCTAGCGGGAGTGTGAAGACCCAGTACTTC
CDR3 protein: CSARAPASGSVKTQYF

D gene: .
V gene: TRBV11-2
J gene: TRBJ2-4
clone size: many
CDR3 DNA: TGTGCCAGCAGCTTAGAAGGCGGCGGGGCCGTTAAGAAAAACATTCAGTACTTC
CDR3 protein: CASSLEGGGAVKKNIQYF

D gene: TRBD2
V gene: TRBV11-2
J gene: TRBJ2-2
clone size: many
CDR3 DNA: TGTGCCAGCAGCTTGGGTGGGGGACTAGCAGGACATACCGGGGAGCTGTTTTTT
CDR3 protein: CASSLGGGLAGHTGELFF

D gene: TRBD1
V gene: TRBV4-3
J gene: TRBJ1-1
clone size: many
CDR3 DNA: TGCGCCAGCAGCCAAGTTGTCAGGGGGGGGGAAGCTTTCTTT
CDR3 protein: CASSQVVRGGEAFF

D gene: TRBD2
V gene: TRBV7-9
J gene: TRBJ2-2
clone size: many
CDR3 DNA: TGTGCCAGCAGCCCCCCGGGAGGACGGTACACCGGGGAGCTGTTTTTT
CDR3 protein: CASSPPGGRYTGELFF

D gene: TRBD1
V gene: TRBV5-1
J gene: TRBJ2-7
clone size: many
CDR3 DNA: TGCGCCAGCAGCCCGGGACAGGGGAGTAGACATTACGAGCAGTACTTC
CDR3 protein: CASSPGQGSRHYEQYF

D gene: TRBD2
V gene: TRBV12-3/TRBV12-4
J gene: TRBJ2-4
clone size: many
CDR3 DNA: TGTGCCAGCAGTCTAGGTAGCGGGAGTACCAAAAACATTCAGTACTTC
CDR3 protein: CASSLGSGSTKNIQYF

D gene: TRBD1
V gene: TRBV19
J gene: TRBJ1-2
clone size: few
CDR3 DNA: TGTGCCAGTAGAGACCGGGACAGGGTAGCCTATGGCTACACCTTC
CDR3 protein: CASRDRDRVAYGYTF

D gene: .
V gene: TRBV20-1
J gene: TRBJ2-5
clone size: few
CDR3 DNA: TGCAGTGCTAGAGATTCGCGGGTACCAGAGACCCAGTACTTC
CDR3 protein: CSARDSRVPETQYF

D gene: .
V gene: TRBV23-1
J gene: TRBJ2-7
clone size: .
CDR3 DNA: TGCGCCAGCAGACACACGAACCACGAGCAGTACTTC
CDR3 protein: CASRHTNHEQYF

D gene: TRBD2
V gene: TRBV5-1
J gene: TRBJ2-1
clone size: many
CDR3 DNA: TGCGCCAGCAGCTTACTAGCGGGGTCATACAATGAGCAGTTCTTC
CDR3 protein: CASSLLAGSYNEQFF

D gene: .
V gene: TRBV5-6
J gene: TRBJ2-7
clone size: many
CDR3 DNA: TGTGCCAGCAGCTTGGCCGGTAGGTCACAGGGTCTGCGCGAGCAGTACTTC
CDR3 protein: CASSLAGRSQGLREQYF

D gene: TRBD2
V gene: TRBV7-2
J gene: TRBJ2-3
clone size: .
CDR3 DNA: TGTGCCGGCAGCTTACAGCGGGAGACCTCCGGTACGCAGTATTTT
CDR3 protein: CAGSLQRETSGTQYF

D gene: .
V gene: TRBV5-1
J gene: TRBJ2-5
clone size: .
CDR3 DNA: TGCGCCAGCGCGTCACAGTCCCAAGAGACCCAGTACTTC
CDR3 protein: CASASQSQETQYF

D gene: .
V gene: TRBV12-3/TRBV12-4
J gene: TRBJ1-2
clone size: many
CDR3 DNA: TGTGCCAGCAGTTTACGGGGGTATGGCTACACCTTC
CDR3 protein: CASSLRGYGYTF

D gene: .
V gene: TRBV24-1
J gene: TRBJ2-1
clone size: .
CDR3 DNA: TGTGCCACCAGTGATCCTAAGACTAGCAATGAGCAGTTCTTC
CDR3 protein: CATSDPKTSNEQFF

D gene: .
V gene: TRBV29-1
J gene: TRBJ2-1
clone size: many
CDR3 DNA: TGCAGCGTTGGGGAGCCGAGGGCTGAGCAGTTCTTC
CDR3 protein: CSVGEPRAEQFF

D gene: .
V gene: TRBV7-2
J gene: TRBJ1-6
clone size: many
CDR3 DNA: TGTGCCAGCAGCTTAGGGCGAACGGCCCTCCACTTT
CDR3 protein: CASSLGRTALHF

D gene: TRBD1
V gene: TRBV20-1
J gene: TRBJ1-5
clone size: many
CDR3 DNA: TGCAGTGCCCCGGACAGGAGCAATCAGCCCCAGCATTTT
CDR3 protein: CSAPDRSNQPQHF

D gene: TRBD2
V gene: TRBV11-3
J gene: TRBJ2-1
clone size: many
CDR3 DNA: TGTGCCAGCAGCCCGGGACTAGAGGAGCAGTTCTTC
CDR3 protein: CASSPGLEEQFF

D gene: .
V gene: TRBV28
J gene: TRBJ2-3
clone size: many
CDR3 DNA: TGTGCCAGCTCATCAGGGGAAGATACGCAGTATTTT
CDR3 protein: CASSSGEDTQYF

D gene: .
V gene: TRBV20-1
J gene: TRBJ2-1
clone size: many
CDR3 DNA: TGCAGTGCTATTCGACAACTTACAAGCGAGCAGTTCTTC
CDR3 protein: CSAIRQLTSEQFF

D gene: .
V gene: TRBV7-2
J gene: TRBJ2-4
clone size: many
CDR3 DNA: TGTGCCAGGGTGGCTTTTGGGAGCCTCTTGAGTTTAGCCAAAAACATTCAGTACTTC
CDR3 protein: CARVAFGSLLSLAKNIQYF

D gene: .
V gene: TRBV20-1
J gene: TRBJ1-1
clone size: many
CDR3 DNA: TGCAGTGCTAGAGATTCCGGGCGGGGAGGAGCTGAAGCTTTCTTT
CDR3 protein: CSARDSGRGGAEAFF